The TCR beta chain described here comes from a study of Graves' ophthalmopathy and Graves' hyperthyroidism. RNA transcripts were the template, and TCR beta CDR3 regions were amplified from them. First-round RT-PCR relied on HTBI primers, and a second-round multiplex PCR came next. TCRdb processed the multiplex PCR reads anew with MiXCR; each CDR3 protein has one entry. In the table there are hundreds of thousands of distinct CDR3 sequences, roughly an eighth of which are singletons. The V end lost 1 base, the J end lost 6 bases, and 13 bases lay between the germline ends. CDR1 and CDR2 (germline): SGHRS, YFSETQ. The CDR3 runs to 14 residues. This clonotype turned up a few times.

The TCR originated in a woman aged 30 to 39 with Graves' ophthalmopathy. The chain recombines TRBV5-1 with TRBJ1-1; weak D call: TRBD1 (5 bases). The sequenced sample consisted of blood. The CDR3 reads CASSLRQGGAEAFF. CDR3 sequence (DNA): TGCGCCAGCAGCTTGAGACAAGGAGGGGCTGAAGCTTTCTTT.